Listed below are T cell receptor beta chains from one sample, sequenced in a study of regulatory T cells in long-lasting Graves disease. In TCRdb, the multiplex PCR reads were re-called with MiXCR into one record per CDR3 protein. This sample yields about 660,000 distinct CDR3 sequences, of which 30% are seen a single time; roughly 46% belongs to the top ten. Sequencing used peripheral blood mononuclear cells (PBMCs), obtained when the disease was refractory, from a patient treated with antithyroid drugs. The receptors come from a female donor with Graves disease. Each CDR3 is given with its conserved first and last residue. D genes are given only for firm matches. Clone size is not always given. Where it is, it says once, few, many or a class for expanded clones.

D gene,clone size,V gene,J gene,CDR3 length,CDR3 protein,CDR3 DNA
TRBD1,many,TRBV6-1,TRBJ2-7,13,CASRGQGAYEQYF,TGTGCCAGCAGAGGACAGGGGGCGTACGAGCAGTACTTC
TRBD1,NA,TRBV28,TRBJ1-1,15,CASSYLDRVRTEAFF,TGTGCCAGCAGTTACCTGGACAGGGTGCGCACTGAAGCTTTCTTT
NA,few,TRBV7-9,TRBJ1-1,15,CASSLAPGSDTEAFF,TGTGCCAGCAGCTTAGCGCCGGGGTCGGACACTGAAGCTTTCTTT
TRBD2,NA,TRBV12-3/TRBV12-4,TRBJ2-1,16,CASSPSGLRAYNEQFF,TGTGCCAGCAGTCCTAGCGGGCTAAGAGCCTACAATGAGCAGTTCTTC
NA,many,TRBV11-2,TRBJ1-2,14,CASSFPGRLDGYTF,TGTGCCAGCAGCTTTCCAGGGCGCCTAGATGGCTACACCTTC
TRBD1,NA,TRBV4-2,TRBJ1-2,15,CASSQDTVTGEGYTF,TGTGCCAGCAGCCAAGATACCGTGACAGGGGAAGGCTACACCTTC
NA,many,TRBV2,TRBJ1-1,13,CASSERSAHEAFF,TGTGCCAGCAGTGAAAGGTCAGCCCATGAAGCTTTCTTT
NA,NA,TRBV20-1,TRBJ2-3,13,CSAPQKGTDTQYF,TGCAGTGCTCCCCAGAAGGGCACAGATACGCAGTATTTT
NA,few,TRBV12-3/TRBV12-4,TRBJ1-2,14,CASSSRGEHFGYTF,TGTGCCAGCAGTTCCCGGGGAGAGCATTTTGGCTACACCTTC
NA,many,TRBV6-5,TRBJ2-7,15,CASSSRTHGGGEQYF,TGTGCCAGCAGTTCTAGGACCCACGGGGGCGGAGAGCAGTACTTC
TRBD2,few,TRBV12-5,TRBJ2-7,14,CASGRTSGSTEQYF,TGTGCTAGTGGCCGGACTAGCGGGAGTACCGAGCAGTACTTC
NA,few,TRBV20-1,TRBJ1-2,12,CSAPGANYGYTF,TGCAGTGCTCCGGGTGCTAACTATGGCTACACCTTC
NA,few,TRBV27,TRBJ1-2,16,CASSLSPDNQIYGYTF,TGTGCCAGCAGTTTATCGCCTGACAACCAAATCTATGGCTACACCTTC